This T cell receptor (beta chain) was captured by sequencing in a study of regulatory T cells in long-lasting Graves disease. Study-wide findings and caveats: Patients with persistent disease showed a bias toward TRBV28, TRBJ1-2 and TRBJ2-5. Persistent-disease Graves' patients showed less TCR diversity than new cases.

This clonotype occurred a few times. Its antigen is as yet unknown. Indicated time point: newly diagnosed GD, antithyroid drugs for less than 3 months. The TCR library was made from RNA that had been extracted from PBMCs in TRIzol. Germline CDR1 is SGHNT and CDR2 is YYREEE (reference sequence). The CDR3 sequence is 14 residues long. V dropped 3 bases and J dropped 9; count of bases not matched to a gene: 6. Investigators prepared the TCR beta libraries by applying iRepertoire HTBI primers and Arm-PCR of CDR3 regions. TCRdb recomputed calls from the multiplex PCR reads with MiXCR, one row per CDR3 protein. The table has a few hundred thousand distinct CDR3 sequences, approximately 13% seen once; the top ten hold 10%. Another study also made use of these data, one on T cells in Graves' hyperthyroidism and ophthalmopathy. From that study: HTBI primers were the set used in a first-round RT-PCR of the TCR CDR3.

J is TRBJ2-1 and V is TRBV5-4, with 10 positions matching TRBD1. The clonotype was recovered from a man aged 25-40 years with Graves disease. The sample was peripheral blood mononuclear cells (PBMCs), taken at new diagnosis, from a patient treated with antithyroid drugs. CDR3 sequence reads: CASSWGTGVGEQFF. As DNA, the CDR3 is TGTGCCAGCAGCTGGGGGACAGGGGTCGGTGAGCAGTTCTTC.